This T cell receptor beta chain appears in the sequencing data of a study of blood T cell repertoires in COVID-19. This CDR3 is 16 amino acids long. Trimming at V came to 4 bases and at J to 10 bases, leaving 18 bases not matched to a gene. Germline V gene data show CDR1 as SNHLY and CDR2 as FYNNEI. The protocol was immunoSEQ multiplex PCR, while the TCRdb copy is restricted to in-frame clones and leaves out a portion. The sample carries about 81,000 clones, roughly four fifths recorded once. Sequencing was done on a sample of peripheral blood. The rearrangement joins TRBV2 to TRBJ1-1; TRBD1 matches at 7 bases. The source of this sequence is a human donor in a cohort sampled during active COVID-19. CDR3: CASSVYDRVNGRGAFF. CDR3 DNA: TGTGCCAGCAGTGTATACGACAGGGTCAATGGAAGGGGAGCTTTCTTT.